This entry features one T cell receptor (beta chain) sequence. Its antigen remains unidentified. Clones were read by immunoSEQ multiplex PCR, and TCRdb kept only the in-frame ones, dropping some. Here the sample spans some 490,000 clones, over 75% being singletons. Every donor, a Caucasian adult, lived in Nashville, Tennessee. It was about 82 million PBMCs that unsorted samples used for genomic DNA. This specimen belongs to a study of shared clonotypes between healthy human individuals. In the study overall: A couple of women and a few men aged 18 to 49 served as donors. General observations from the study: Represented genetic and exposure-history diversity was restricted by having few donors.

Germline-derived CDR1 and CDR2 are SGHTA and FQGNSA. The trim removed 1 base at V and 0 bases at J, leaving 8 bases unmatched. CDR3 length equals 17 residues. V is TRBV7-2 and J is TRBJ1-2; TRBD1 agrees at 7 bases. The receptor was isolated from a woman aged 40-49 years in good health. Some clones in this sample may be carry-over from other donors' samples. The specimen was PBMCs. Written as DNA, the CDR3 is TGTGCCAGCAGCTTAGTTGCGAGACAGGGAGCTAACTATGGCTACACCTTC. Translated, it gives CASSLVARQGANYGYTF.